This TCR beta chain was observed in a study of beta chain features in type 1 diabetes. The study's findings and limits: Among patients with Type 1 diabetes, TCRB CDR3s were moderately but significantly shorter in every one of the four CD4+ subsets.

Expressed TCRB transcripts got sequenced, as all isolated RNA was reverse transcribed. Here immunoSEQ multiplex PCR was the method, and the copy in TCRdb shows in-frame clones only, minus some. The sample carries nearly 700,000 clones, roughly 12% recorded once. The germline CDR1 and CDR2 sequences are MGHRA and YSYEKL. V was pared by 4 bases and J by 1 base, with 4 bases of the junction left unmatched. The CDR3 is made up of 16 amino acids. Regarding this clone: Its antigen is not identified.

This receptor was obtained from a man aged 18 to 29 with type 1 diabetes. The J gene is TRBJ2-1, the V gene TRBV4-1, with 10 bases lining up with TRBD1. Sequenced sample: naive CD4+ T cells from blood. The CDR3 loop is CASSLGQGDSYNEQFF. DNA of the CDR3: TGCGCCAGCAGCCTAGGACAGGGGGATTCCTACAATGAGCAGTTCTTC.